The text below deals with one TCR beta chain. No antigen is known for it. With a mouse as the source, gene names and germline sequences are drawn from the mouse. The CDR3 extends 4 residues past the end of the read, so its final part is completed from the germline J gene. This sample is drawn from a study of CD8+ T cells in alopecia areata (dated by TCRdb to 2016 to 2019). Broadly, across the study: Female C3H/HeJ recipients, roughly 6-11 weeks old, were grafted with skin from C3H/HeJ donors with spontaneous alopecia (about 6-12 months old). High-throughput TCRbeta sequencing was used to examine T cell clonal expansion in alopecia areata in both the C3H/HeJ mouse model and human patients. Scalp tissue and sorted CD4+ and CD8+ peripheral blood T cells from patchy and totalis/universalis alopecia areata patients and from healthy controls were covered by human TCRbeta sequencing. Clonality in the scalp was compared among normal scalp (n=4), patchy alopecia areata scalp (n=8), and alopecia totalis/universalis scalp (n=8). RNA was extracted with the PAXgene miRNA kit for fixed scalp, the miRNeasy kit for PBMCs, and the RNeasy kit for mouse skin. immunoSEQ multiplex PCR using 35 Vbeta forward primers and 13 Jbeta reverse primers was used to amplify TCRbeta CDR3 regions.

Libraries came from the immunoSEQ multiplex PCR assay. To provide template for TCR sequencing, every sample had RNA extracted and reverse transcribed into cDNA. First-strand cDNA was synthesized using SuperScript III with a 2:1 mix of oligo-dT and random hexamers. A synthetic immune receptor repertoire was used to assess amplification bias, and residual bias was removed computationally. Sequencing of the libraries was done on Illumina HiSeq with 60 bp reads that cover the CDR3, reading from J toward V. The published analysis was carried out like this. Raw reads were preprocessed for error removal, and CDR3 was defined according to IMGT conventions as running from the conserved cysteine to phenylalanine. Clonality was calculated as 1 minus Shannon entropy normalized by log2 of the number of productive unique TCRs. CD4 or CD8 identity of scalp clones was inferred by cross-referencing scalp TCRbeta sequences with sorted blood CD4 and CD8 repertoires. TCRdb holds this immuneACCESS table with in-frame rearrangements only. Some clones are missing; in checked studies, unresolved V genes explain under half, and the rest has no known cause. Clonal size and the V and J genes are those of that table, whereas D and trimming came from the DNA. The table gives around 300,000 clones for this sample, with none occurring only once. Of the sample, more than 1% falls within the top ten clones.

Pooled mouse cutaneous lymph node cells were stained for CD4, CD8alpha, NKG2D, NKG2ACE and other markers, then sorted on a BD Influx. Broader findings and caveats from the paper: Shared TCR sequences between patients were less evident than in mice, which may be partly attributable to HLA diversity in the patient population. Unlike mouse skin, which is dominated by gammadelta T cells, normal human skin has resident alphabeta T cells that are also sequenced, and this complicates analysis of the scalp TCR repertoire. Higher clonality and more expanded CD8+ clones were observed in lesional scalp than in normal scalp, particularly in alopecia totalis/universalis, a finding suggestive of antigenic drive.

CDR1 NNHDY and CDR2 SYVADS are derived from the germline V gene. The CDR3 has 12 amino acids, counting the end cysteine and phenylalanine. Shown are 24 bases from within the CDR3, in frame from base 1. The sequence derives from a C3H/HeJ mouse with alopecia areata. Mice of this strain bear MHC haplotype H2-k. The sequenced sample was CD4+ T cells sorted from a lymph node. The V and J segments used are TRBV13-3 and TRBJ2-5, with the identity of the D gene unclear. The CDR3 reads CASSDTKDTQYF. The sequenced part of the CDR3 DNA is TGTGCCAGCAGTGATACAAAAGAC.